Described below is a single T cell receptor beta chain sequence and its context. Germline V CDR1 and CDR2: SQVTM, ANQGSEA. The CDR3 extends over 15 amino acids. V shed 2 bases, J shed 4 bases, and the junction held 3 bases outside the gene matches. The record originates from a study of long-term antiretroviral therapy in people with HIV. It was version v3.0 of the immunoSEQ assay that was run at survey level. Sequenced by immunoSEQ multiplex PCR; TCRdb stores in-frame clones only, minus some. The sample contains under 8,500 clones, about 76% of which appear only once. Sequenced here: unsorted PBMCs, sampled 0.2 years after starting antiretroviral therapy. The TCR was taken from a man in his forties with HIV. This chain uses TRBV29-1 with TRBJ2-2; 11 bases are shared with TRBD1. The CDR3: CSVEPGTGGTGELFF. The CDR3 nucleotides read TGCAGCGTTGAACCCGGGACAGGGGGCACCGGGGAGCTGTTTTTT.